This T cell receptor beta chain derives from a study of T cell repertoires in ileal Crohn's disease. Study-wide context: At surgery, around 40% of patients smoked, with median disease duration 7.9 years. Biopsies of the neoterminal ileum at postoperative colonoscopy form M6 samples.

TCRdb's table, derived via immunoSEQ multiplex PCR, lists solely in-frame clones and lacks some. Here the sample spans approximately 7,400 clones, around four fifths being singletons. As regards this clone: The junction departs from germline at one end; a sequencing error may be responsible.

The time point: neoterminal ileum biopsy at postoperative endoscopy, about 6 months after surgery. Patients were adults with ileal or ileocolonic Crohn's disease needing resection. CDR1 and CDR2 (germline): SGHNT, YENEEA. The CDR3 runs to 14 residues. Sequencing was done on a sample of ileal tissue. The gene calls are TRBV11-3 and TRBJ1-6; D remains unclear. This sequence was found in an adult with Crohn's disease. The CDR3 DNA reads as TGTGCCAGCAGCTTAGAGGCCGTCGGGTCACCCCCCCACTTT. This sequence encodes CASSLEAVGSPPHF.